A selection of T cell receptor beta chains follows, all from one sample in a study of blood T cell repertoires in COVID-19. Libraries were prepared by immunoSEQ multiplex PCR; TCRdb keeps only in-frame clonotypes and omits some of them. The sample lists around 70,000 clones; approximately 89% were seen once. The sample consisted of peripheral blood. The receptor source for this set is a man in his forties or fifties with COVID-19, enrolled during active disease. CDR3s include the opening cysteine and the closing phenylalanine or tryptophan. Each record gives: V gene, J gene, clone size, D gene, CDR3 DNA, CDR3 protein. A D gene is named only where the DNA matches it firmly. A clone size is listed for some rows: how often the clone was seen (once, few, many), or a class if it is expanded.

TRBV7-2	TRBJ2-3	.	.	TGTGCCAGCAGCCTCTTAATAAGCACAGATACGCAGTATTTT	CASSLLISTDTQYF
TRBV24-1	TRBJ2-3	.	TRBD1	TGTGCCACCAGTGAAAGGGACAGTAAATACACAGATACGCAGTATTTT	CATSERDSKYTDTQYF
TRBV4-2	TRBJ2-1	.	TRBD2	TGTGCCAGCAGCCAGGCCGGACTAGCGGCTACGAGCTCCTACAATGAGCAGTTCTTC	CASSQAGLAATSSYNEQFF
TRBV6-2/TRBV6-3	TRBJ2-1	.	TRBD2	TGTGCCAGCAGTCAGGGACTAGCGGGAGAGCGTGAGCAGTTCTTC	CASSQGLAGEREQFF
TRBV30	TRBJ2-1	.	.	TGTGCCTGGAGTATAAGCGGGCCGGGGCAGTTCTTC	CAWSISGPGQFF
TRBV18	TRBJ1-4	.	.	TGTGCCAGCTCACCACCTTCCCAGGGTGGCGAAAAACTGTTTTTT	CASSPPSQGGEKLFF
TRBV30	TRBJ1-3	.	.	TGTGCCTGGAGTGTAGGGAGCTCTACCACTGGAAACACCATATATTTT	CAWSVGSSTTGNTIYF
TRBV10-3	TRBJ1-1	.	.	TGTGCCATCAGTGAGAGTCGGGTGAACACTGAAGCTTTCTTT	CAISESRVNTEAFF
TRBV21-1	TRBJ1-1	once	.	TGTGCCACCCCTACCGAGAACACTGAAGCTTTCTTT	CATPTENTEAFF
TRBV28	TRBJ2-7	.	TRBD2	TGTGCCAGCAGTGCCGGGACTACCTACGAGCAGTACTTC	CASSAGTTYEQYF
TRBV20-1	TRBJ2-1	.	.	TGCAGTGCTAGTGAGGGGGGAGGCTACAATGAGCAGTTCTTC	CSASEGGGYNEQFF
TRBV12-3/TRBV12-4	TRBJ2-1	.	.	TGTGCCAGCAGTTTAGGAGGGAATGAGCAGTTCTTC	CASSLGGNEQFF
TRBV5-1	TRBJ2-4	once	TRBD2	TGCGCCAGCAGCTTGGATGCGGGAGTCAAAAACATTCAGTACTTC	CASSLDAGVKNIQYF
TRBV27	TRBJ1-2	.	.	TGTGCCAGCAGTTTATCTGGGGCGGGAGGCTACACCTTC	CASSLSGAGGYTF
TRBV28	TRBJ2-2	.	TRBD2	TGTGCCAGCAGTTTAGCCGGCTTGGCTAGCGGGAACACCGGGGAGCTGTTTTTT	CASSLAGLASGNTGELFF
TRBV28	TRBJ1-1	.	.	TGTGCCAGCAGTTGGTATGAGGCCATGAACACTGAAGCTTTCTTT	CASSWYEAMNTEAFF
TRBV5-4	TRBJ2-5	.	TRBD2	TGTGCCAGCAGCACCGGGACTAGCGGGAGAAGGATCATAGAGACCCAGTACTTC	CASSTGTSGRRIIETQYF
TRBV10-3	TRBJ2-5	.	TRBD2	TGTGCCATCAGTGATTTGACTAGCGGGGACCAAGAGACCCAGTACTTC	CAISDLTSGDQETQYF
TRBV15	TRBJ2-1	.	.	TGTGCCACCAGCAGAGATCTAGACAGCTCCTACAATGAGCAGTTCTTC	CATSRDLDSSYNEQFF
TRBV10-3	TRBJ1-2	.	TRBD1	TGTGCCATCAGTGAAGTTGTAGGGACAGGGGGCTCAAACTATGGCTACACCTTC	CAISEVVGTGGSNYGYTF
TRBV27	TRBJ1-6	.	.	TGTGCCAGCAGTCTACAGGTAGTCCTCCACTTT	CASSLQVVLHF
TRBV5-1	TRBJ2-1	.	.	TGCGCCAGCAGCTTAGTGGGCGGGAACTCCTACAATGAGCAGTTCTTC	CASSLVGGNSYNEQFF
TRBV18	TRBJ2-5	once	.	TGTGCCAGCTCGATGGGGACTCCGAAAATGATGGAGACCCAGTACTTC	CASSMGTPKMMETQYF
TRBV6-2/TRBV6-3	TRBJ2-2	.	TRBD2	TGTGCCAGCAGTTACCTAGCGGGAGACGCCGGGGAGCTGTTTTTT	CASSYLAGDAGELFF
TRBV5-1	TRBJ2-1	.	.	TGCGCCAGCAGCGGAGGACAGACGTACAATGAGCAGTTCTTC	CASSGGQTYNEQFF
TRBV6-2/TRBV6-3	TRBJ2-7	.	TRBD2	TGTGCCAGCAGTCCGGGACTAGCGGGGGCTAGCGACGAGCAGTACTTC	CASSPGLAGASDEQYF
TRBV11-2	TRBJ1-1	.	.	TGTGCCAGCAGCACCCGGACAGAAAGAACTGAAGCTTTCTTT	CASSTRTERTEAFF
TRBV2	TRBJ1-4	.	.	TGTGCCAGCATACCCGACAGTAATTATGAAAAACTGTTTTTT	CASIPDSNYEKLFF
TRBV28	TRBJ1-1	.	.	TGTGCCAGCAGTTTGTCCCAGAACAGGCTATACACTGAAGCTTTCTTT	CASSLSQNRLYTEAFF
TRBV14	TRBJ2-7	.	TRBD2	TGTGCCAGCAGCTTAGCGGGTTCCTACGAGCAGTACTTC	CASSLAGSYEQYF
TRBV4-1	TRBJ1-5	few	.	TGCGCCAGCAGCTTTCAGTACAATCAGCCCCAGCATTTT	CASSFQYNQPQHF